This T cell receptor (beta chain) stems from a study of CD8 T cells in Susac syndrome. Reverse transcription used about 0.5 to 1 ug RNA and random hexamers. The amplification used immunoSEQ multiplex PCR on TCR beta CDR3; it spanned 54 Vbeta and 13 Jbeta. TCRdb ran MiXCR on the immunoSEQ multiplex PCR reads and lists one entry per CDR3 protein. The data show tens of thousands of distinct CDR3 sequences, around 90% seen once. The CDR3 sequence is 15 residues long. V lost 2 bases to trimming and J lost 0 bases, with 11 bases between them. The germline V gene encodes CDR1 LNHNV and CDR2 YYDKDF (reference sequence).

This rearrangement joins TRBV15 to TRBJ2-7; D not certain. The sequenced material came from CD8+ T cells from PBMCs. The clonotype comes from a human donor in good health. The CDR3: CATSRSAVSSYEQYF. DNA of the CDR3: TGTGCCACCAGCAGATCCGCGGTGAGCTCCTACGAGCAGTACTTC.